Given below is one T cell receptor (beta chain) in context. Its target is not known. Trimming removed 3 bases at V and 8 bases at J, with 7 bases between. Germline CDR1 and CDR2: SNHLY and FYNNEI. The CDR3 sequence is 11 residues long. The sample belongs to a study of circulating tumor DNA in untreated peripheral T-cell lymphoma. Clones were read by immunoSEQ multiplex PCR, and TCRdb kept only the in-frame ones, dropping some. The sample yields some 100 clones, 65% to 70% seen once. Points from the study as a whole: Baseline tissues yielded approximately 82% and baseline serum roughly 70% tumor-specific clonotype detection.

This TCR derives from a human donor with peripheral T-cell lymphoma. The chain combines TRBV2 with TRBJ1-1; the D gene is possibly TRBD1 (6 bases). Sequencing was performed on cell-free DNA from blood serum. This chain's CDR3 is CASSDGTEAFF. CDR3 sequence (DNA): TGTGCCAGCAGTGATGGGACAGAAGCTTTCTTT.